This T cell receptor beta chain was sequenced in a study of OX40 agonist ivuxolimab in advanced cancers. Study at large: Each dose-escalation patient presented with hepatocellular carcinoma, melanoma, renal cell or head and neck cancer.

A word on this clone: What it binds is unknown.

Points from the study as a whole: At doses 0.1 to 3.0 mg/kg, CD4+ and CD8+ clones expanded.

Germline CDR1 and CDR2: GTSNPN and SVGIG (reference sequence). V lost 2 bases, J lost 6 bases, and 14 bases lay in between. The CDR3 runs to 14 residues. Profiled with immunoSEQ multiplex PCR; TCRdb holds only in-frame clones, not every one. Here the sample spans some 11,000 clones, around 78% being singletons. This TCR was sampled from an adult with an advanced solid tumor such as melanoma, head and neck, liver or kidney cancer. The chain employs TRBV30 and TRBJ2-1, with D perhaps assigned TRBD1 or TRBD2 (5 bases each). Specimen: CD4+ or CD8+ T cells sorted from blood, collected in a trial of the OX40 agonist ivuxolimab. The CDR3 spells CAWSLGVGSNEQFF. As DNA, the CDR3 is TGTGCCTGGAGTTTAGGGGTAGGGAGCAATGAGCAGTTCTTC.